This entry lists 27 T cell receptor beta chains sequenced from one sample in a study of T cells expressing NK-cell markers. TCRdb re-called the 5' RACE reads, yielding one record per CDR3 amino acid sequence without DNA. Its listing shows about 460,000 distinct CDR3 sequences. Material: blood T cells: a sorted CD56 or NKG2C T cell subset, CD4+ or CD8+ T cells, or bulk PBMC T cells (not recorded which). These receptor sequences come from a woman aged 45 to 65 in good health.

This chain uses TRBV6-6 with TRBJ2-2. This CDR3 contains 12 residues. The germline gives CDR1 MNHNY, CDR2 SVGAGI (reference sequence). The CDR3 spells CASSQYTGELFF.

The chain has TRBV5-1 and TRBJ2-1; TCRdb selects TRBD2, and the lack of DNA leaves this call unchecked. Germline V lookup: CDR1 SGHRS, CDR2 YFSETQ. The CDR3 consists of 15 residues. CDR3 sequence reads: CATKRASGSSGEQFF.

The V and J genes are TRBV12-3 or TRBV12-4 and TRBJ1-1; TCRdb's D call of TRBD1 is untestable without DNA. The CDR3 runs to 14 residues. CDR3 amino acids: CASSIRGRNTEAFF.

The gene calls are TRBV12-3 or TRBV12-4 and TRBJ1-4. This CDR3 is built from 15 residues. CDR3: CASSLLAATNEKLFF.

This chain uses TRBV5-4 with TRBJ2-3; the D call of TRBD2 rests on TCRdb alone, since no DNA is present to check it. CDR3 length: 15 amino acids. The germline V gene encodes CDR1 SGHNT and CDR2 YYREEE (reference sequence). The CDR3 loop is CASSLAGGPGDTQYF.

The J gene is TRBJ2-5, the V gene TRBV29-1; TCRdb lists TRBD1, though no DNA is available to test this call. This CDR3 comprises 12 residues. CDR1 is SQVTM, CDR2 ANQGSEA, per germline. This CDR3 reads CSTLTGQETQYF.

The CDR3 is CSVGGGGGDTQYF. The gene calls are TRBV29-1 and TRBJ2-3; TCRdb indicates TRBD2, and absent DNA this call remains unverified. The germline CDR1 and CDR2 sequences are SQVTM and ANQGSEA. The CDR3 has 13 residues.

The gene calls are TRBV18 and TRBJ2-5; TCRdb indicates TRBD2, and absent DNA this call remains unverified. The CDR3 runs to 18 residues. The germline V gene encodes CDR1 KGHSH and CDR2 LQKENI. The CDR3 reads CASSPLGLAGGFGETQYF. The full variable domain, completed using reference TRBV18 and TRBJ2-5, is NAGVMQNPRHLVRRRGQEARLRCSPMKGHSHVYWYRQLPEEGLKFMVYLQKENIIDESGMPKERFSAEFPKEGPSILRIQQVVRGDSAAYFCASSPLGLAGGFGETQYFGPGTRLLVL.

The rearrangement links TRBV7-8 to TRBJ2-7; TCRdb selects TRBD1, and the lack of DNA leaves this call unchecked. The CDR3 has 14 residues. Germline assignment: CDR1 SGHVS and CDR2 FQNEAQ. The CDR3 here is CASSLAQGFNEQYF.

This chain connects TRBV15 to TRBJ2-1; TCRdb designates TRBD1, a call that cannot be tested without DNA. The CDR3 loop spans 14 amino acids. In germline, CDR1 is LNHNV, CDR2 YYDKDF (reference sequence). The CDR3: CATSRQGGFNEQFF.

V usage is TRBV13 and J usage is TRBJ1-5; the TCRdb D gene call, TRBD1, has no DNA to confirm it. Germline values: CDR1 PRHDT, CDR2 FYEKMQ (reference sequence). The CDR3 totals 14 residues. This chain's CDR3 is CASSYRFNHQPQHF. Complete variable domain (other parts from reference TRBV13 and TRBJ1-5): AAGVIQSPRHLIKEKRETATLKCYPIPRHDTVYWYQQGPGQDPQFLISFYEKMQSDKGSIPDRFSAQQFSDYHSELNMSSLELGDSALYFCASSYRFNHQPQHFGDGTRLSIL.

The chain joins TRBV9 to TRBJ1-1; the TRBD1 assignment by TCRdb is unverifiable without DNA. This CDR3 is 15 amino acids long. Germline values: CDR1 SGDLS, CDR2 YYNGEE. CDR3 sequence reads: CASQGRGGMNTEAFF. Together with reference TRBV9 and TRBJ1-1, the CDR3 gives the full variable domain: DSGVTQTPKHLITATGQRVTLRCSPRSGDLSVYWYQQSLDQGLQFLIQYYNGEERAKGNILERFSAQQFPDLHSELNLSSLELGDSALYFCASQGRGGMNTEAFFGQGTRLTVV.

The V gene is TRBV10-3, the J gene TRBJ1-2; TCRdb picks TRBD1, but there is no DNA to check that call. The CDR3 is 17 amino acids. CDR1 ENHRY and CDR2 SYGVKD come from the germline V gene. CDR3 sequence: CAISSISVNGQAHGYTF.

The chain links TRBV20-1 to TRBJ2-3; the D call of TRBD2 rests on TCRdb alone, since no DNA is present to check it. CDR1 and CDR2 (germline): DFQATT, SNEGSKA (reference sequence). This CDR3 region has 17 residues. The CDR3 reads CSARDIITSGGTDTQYF.

The chain uses TRBV7-2 and TRBJ1-6. Per the germline V gene, CDR1 is SGHTA and CDR2 is FQGNSA. This CDR3 has 15 residues. CDR3 loop: CASSLESGRNSPLHF.

J is TRBJ2-3 and V is TRBV7-9; TCRdb picks TRBD2, but there is no DNA to check that call. The length of the CDR3 is 15 residues. Germline V lookup: CDR1 SEHNR, CDR2 FQNEAQ (reference sequence). The CDR3 here is CASSYAPSLSDTQYF.

The rearrangement links TRBV7-2 to TRBJ2-7; the TCRdb call, TRBD2, lacks DNA for checking. The germline V gene has CDR1 SGHTA and CDR2 FQGNSA. The CDR3 length is 15 residues. This CDR3 reads CASSLRGLSSYEQYF.

The chain uses TRBV20-1 and TRBJ2-3; lacking DNA, the TRBD2 call made by TCRdb goes unchecked. This CDR3 is 16 amino acids long. Germline assignment: CDR1 DFQATT and CDR2 SNEGSKA (reference sequence). The CDR3 reads CSAREGPFFSTDTQYF.

The chain combines TRBV12-3 or TRBV12-4 with TRBJ1-1; TCRdb calls TRBD1, which cannot be checked without DNA. This CDR3 comprises 14 residues. The CDR3: CASSRGQGGTEAFF.

This chain uses TRBV5-1 with TRBJ2-5; TCRdb indicates TRBD1, and absent DNA this call remains unverified. The CDR3 sequence is 15 residues long. Germline V CDR1 and CDR2: SGHRS, YFSETQ. CDR3 in amino acids: CASTRDRGSAETQYF.

V is TRBV12-3 or TRBV12-4 and J is TRBJ2-1; the TCRdb D gene call, TRBD2, has no DNA to confirm it. The CDR3 has 15 residues. The CDR3 here is CASRLGTTGYNEQFF.

The chain links TRBV29-1 to TRBJ1-2. The length of the CDR3 is 12 residues. Germline-derived CDR1 and CDR2 are SQVTM and ANQGSEA. CDR3 sequence: CSAQLSLYGYTF.

The chain carries TRBV6-2 or TRBV6-3 and TRBJ2-1; TCRdb gives TRBD2 as the D gene, but with no DNA this cannot be confirmed. Germline V lookup: CDR1 MNHEY, CDR2 SVGEGT. CDR3 length: 14 residues. Here the CDR3 reads CASRRGFLPREQFF.

CDR3 loop: CASSSRAWDRVSSSGNTIYF. The V call is TRBV11-2, the J call TRBJ1-3; without DNA, the TCRdb call of TRBD1 cannot be checked. Germline CDR1 SGHAT, CDR2 FQNNGV. This CDR3 contains 20 residues.

The gene calls are TRBV20-1 and TRBJ1-4. The CDR3 is made up of 13 amino acids. Germline V gene data show CDR1 as DFQATT and CDR2 as SNEGSKA (reference sequence). The CDR3 protein is CSARDPAFGELFF.

The chain couples TRBV7-2 to TRBJ2-5; lacking DNA, the TRBD1 call made by TCRdb goes unchecked. Germline V gene data show CDR1 as SGHTA and CDR2 as FQGNSA. This CDR3 is built from 15 residues. CDR3 sequence reads: CASSRAQVGQETQYF.

The CDR3 protein is CASRDRMNTEAFF. The chain has TRBV12-3 or TRBV12-4 and TRBJ1-1; TCRdb indicates TRBD1, and absent DNA this call remains unverified. The CDR3 spans 13 residues.